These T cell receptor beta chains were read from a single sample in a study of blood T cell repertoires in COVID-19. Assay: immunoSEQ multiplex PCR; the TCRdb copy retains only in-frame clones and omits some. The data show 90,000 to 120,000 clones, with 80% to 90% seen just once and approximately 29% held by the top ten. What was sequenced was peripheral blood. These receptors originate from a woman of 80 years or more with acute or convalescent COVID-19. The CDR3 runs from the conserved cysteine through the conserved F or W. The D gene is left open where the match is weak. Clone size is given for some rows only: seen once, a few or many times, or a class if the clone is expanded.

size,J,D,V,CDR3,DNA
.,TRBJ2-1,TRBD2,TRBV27,CASSLRLAGGPLVFF,TGTGCCAGCAGTTTAAGGCTAGCGGGGGGGCCTTTGGTGTTCTTC
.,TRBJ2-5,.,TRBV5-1,CASSQVGSQETQYF,TGCGCCAGCAGTCAGGTCGGATCACAAGAGACCCAGTACTTC
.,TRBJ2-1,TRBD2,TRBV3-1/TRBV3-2,CATHKTGLAGSSYNEQFF,TGTGCCACTCACAAAACTGGACTAGCGGGGAGTTCCTACAATGAGCAGTTCTTC
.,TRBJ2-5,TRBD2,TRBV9,CASSGNGRGGEETQYF,TGTGCCAGCAGCGGAAACGGGCGGGGGGGAGAAGAGACCCAGTACTTC
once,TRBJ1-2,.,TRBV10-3,CAISVGRGYTF,TGTGCCATCAGTGTCGGGAGAGGCTACACCTTC
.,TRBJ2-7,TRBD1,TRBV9,CASSPWDRNLYEQYF,TGTGCCAGCAGCCCATGGGACAGAAATCTCTACGAGCAGTACTTC
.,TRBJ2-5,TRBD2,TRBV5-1,CASSLNAGGAQETQYF,TGCGCCAGCAGCTTGAACGCGGGGGGGGCCCAAGAGACCCAGTACTTC
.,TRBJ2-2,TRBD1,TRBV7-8,CASSMTGTGTSGELFF,TGTGCCAGCAGCATGACCGGGACAGGGACCTCCGGGGAGCTGTTTTTT
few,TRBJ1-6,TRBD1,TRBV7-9,CASSLVAGGDSPLHF,TGTGCCAGCAGCTTAGTGGCAGGGGGTGATTCACCCCTCCACTTT
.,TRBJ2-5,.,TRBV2,CASSGFGGGLVETQYF,TGTGCCAGCAGTGGCTTCGGGGGTGGTTTAGTTGAGACCCAGTACTTC
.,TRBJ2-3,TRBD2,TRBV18,CASSPGGLASVTDTQYF,TGTGCCAGCTCACCGGGGGGACTAGCGAGCGTGACAGATACGCAGTATTTT
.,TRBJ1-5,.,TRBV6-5,CASALGEGNQPQHF,TGTGCCAGCGCCCTCGGAGAGGGCAATCAGCCCCAGCATTTT
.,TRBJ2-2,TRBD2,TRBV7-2,CASSGGAGGLLNGELFF,TGTGCCAGCAGCGGAGGAGCGGGGGGGCTGTTGAACGGGGAGCTGTTTTTT
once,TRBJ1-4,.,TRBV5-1,CASRGTSATNEKLFF,TGCGCCAGCAGAGGGACAAGTGCAACTAATGAAAAACTGTTTTTT
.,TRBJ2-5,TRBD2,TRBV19,CASSIESGGPPGRQETQYF,TGTGCCAGTAGTATTGAGAGCGGGGGGCCCCCCGGTCGACAAGAGACCCAGTACTTC
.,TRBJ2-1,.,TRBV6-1,CASSDHAGSSYNEQFF,TGTGCCAGCAGTGACCACGCGGGAAGCTCCTACAATGAGCAGTTCTTC
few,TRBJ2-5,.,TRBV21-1,CASSSRGRGRRETQYF,TGTGCCAGCAGCTCCCGGGGAAGGGGGCGTCGAGAGACCCAGTACTTC
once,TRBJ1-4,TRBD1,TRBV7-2,CASRETGTANEKLFF,TGTGCCAGCAGAGAAACCGGGACAGCTAATGAAAAACTGTTTTTT
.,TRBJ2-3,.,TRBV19,CASTPGTSRRQDTQYF,TGTGCCAGTACCCCGGGGACTTCCCGAAGGCAAGATACGCAGTATTTT
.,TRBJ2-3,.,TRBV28,CASSSSWRGDTQYF,TGTGCCAGCAGTTCCAGTTGGAGGGGAGATACGCAGTATTTT
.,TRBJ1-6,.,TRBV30,CALYGHRGSPLHF,TGTGCGTTATACGGTCACCGGGGTTCACCCCTCCACTTT
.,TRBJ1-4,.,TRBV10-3,CAISDGGEKLFF,TGTGCCATCAGTGATGGGGGGGAAAAACTGTTTTTT
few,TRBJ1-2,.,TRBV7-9,CASSLGTGVEGYTF,TGTGCCAGCAGCTTAGGCACGGGGGTAGAGGGCTACACCTTC
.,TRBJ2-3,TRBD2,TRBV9,CASSAGLAGGPSTDTQYF,TGTGCCAGCAGCGCGGGACTAGCGGGGGGGCCGAGCACAGATACGCAGTATTTT
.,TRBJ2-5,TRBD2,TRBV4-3,CASSLNAGGETQYF,TGCGCCAGCAGCCTCAACGCGGGGGGGGAGACCCAGTACTTC
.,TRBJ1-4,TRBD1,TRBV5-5,CASSGGQGIREKLFF,TGTGCCAGCAGCGGGGGACAGGGAATACGTGAAAAACTGTTTTTT
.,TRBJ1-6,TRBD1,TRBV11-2,CASSFFALRTGTSPLHF,TGTGCCAGCAGCTTTTTCGCCTTAAGGACAGGGACTTCACCCCTCCACTTT
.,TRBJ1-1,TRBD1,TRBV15,CATSREQGITEAFF,TGTGCCACCAGCAGGGAACAGGGGATCACTGAAGCTTTCTTT
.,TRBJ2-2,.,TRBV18,CASSQSGSRTGELFF,TGTGCCAGCTCACAATCCGGGAGCCGTACCGGGGAGCTGTTTTTT